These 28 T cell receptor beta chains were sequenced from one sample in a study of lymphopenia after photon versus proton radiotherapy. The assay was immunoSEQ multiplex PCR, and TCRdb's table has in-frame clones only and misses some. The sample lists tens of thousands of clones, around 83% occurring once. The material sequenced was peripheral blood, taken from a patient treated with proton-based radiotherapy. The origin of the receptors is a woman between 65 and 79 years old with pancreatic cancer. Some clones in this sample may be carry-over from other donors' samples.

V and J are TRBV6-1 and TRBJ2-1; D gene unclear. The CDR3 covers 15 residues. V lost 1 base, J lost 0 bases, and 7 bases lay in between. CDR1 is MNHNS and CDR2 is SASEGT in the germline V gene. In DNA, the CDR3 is TGTGCCAGCAGTGAAGTCGGAGACTCCTACAATGAGCAGTTCTTC. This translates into CASSEVGDSYNEQFF.

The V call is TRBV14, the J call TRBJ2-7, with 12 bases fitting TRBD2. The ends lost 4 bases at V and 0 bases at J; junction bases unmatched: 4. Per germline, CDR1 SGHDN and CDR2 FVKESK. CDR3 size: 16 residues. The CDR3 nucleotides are TGTGCCAGCAGCCCCCTGACTAGCGGGAGCTCCTACGAGCAGTACTTC. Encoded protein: CASSPLTSGSSYEQYF.

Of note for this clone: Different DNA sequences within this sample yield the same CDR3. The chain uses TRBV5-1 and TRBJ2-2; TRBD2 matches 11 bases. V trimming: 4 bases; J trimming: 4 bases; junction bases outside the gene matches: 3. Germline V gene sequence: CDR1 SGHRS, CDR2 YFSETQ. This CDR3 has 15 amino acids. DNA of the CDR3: TGCGCCAGCAGCCTAGCGGGAGGAGTCACCGGGGAGCTGTTTTTT. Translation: CASSLAGGVTGELFF.

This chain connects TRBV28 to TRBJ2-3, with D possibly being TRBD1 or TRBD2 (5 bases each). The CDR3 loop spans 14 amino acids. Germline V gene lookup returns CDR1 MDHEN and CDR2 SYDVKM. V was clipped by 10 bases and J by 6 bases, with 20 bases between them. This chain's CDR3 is CAITGTLKPDTQYF. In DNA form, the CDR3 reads TGTGCCATCACCGGGACGTTAAAACCGGATACGCAGTATTTT.

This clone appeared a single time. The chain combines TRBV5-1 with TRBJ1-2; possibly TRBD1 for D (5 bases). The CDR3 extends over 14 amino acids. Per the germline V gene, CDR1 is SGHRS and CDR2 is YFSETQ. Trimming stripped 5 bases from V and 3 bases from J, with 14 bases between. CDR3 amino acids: CASRTDGTHYGYTF. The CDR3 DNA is TGCGCCAGCAGGACTGACGGGACTCACTATGGCTACACCTTC. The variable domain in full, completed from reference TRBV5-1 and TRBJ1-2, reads KAGVTQTPRYLIKTRGQQVTLSCSPISGHRSVSWYQQTPGQGLQFLFEYFSETQRNKGNFPGRFSGRQFSNSRSEMNVSTLELGDSALYLCASRTDGTHYGYTFGSGTRLTVV.

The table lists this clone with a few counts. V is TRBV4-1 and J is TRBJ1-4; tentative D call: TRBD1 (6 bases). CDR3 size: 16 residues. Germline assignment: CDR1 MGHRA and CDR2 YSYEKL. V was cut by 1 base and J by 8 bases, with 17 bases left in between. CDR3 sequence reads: CASSQATTGMGEKLFF. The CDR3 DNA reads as TGCGCCAGCAGCCAAGCCACCACAGGGATGGGGGAAAAACTGTTTTTT.

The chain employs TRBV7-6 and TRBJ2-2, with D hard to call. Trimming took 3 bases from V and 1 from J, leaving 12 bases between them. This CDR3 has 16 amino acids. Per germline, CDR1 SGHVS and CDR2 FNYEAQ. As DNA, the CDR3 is TGTGCCAGCAGCTTGGCACAGTTGGAGAACACCGGGGAGCTGTTTTTT. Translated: CASSLAQLENTGELFF.

DNA for the CDR3: TGCGCCAGCAGCCGGACTAGCGGGGGGGACAATGAGCAGTTCTTC. It encodes CASSRTSGGDNEQFF. This chain links TRBV5-1 with TRBJ2-1; 15 nucleotides line up with TRBD2. The germline gives CDR1 SGHRS, CDR2 YFSETQ. Trimming at V came to 4 bases and at J to 5 bases, leaving 1 base not matched to a gene. This CDR3 region has 15 residues.

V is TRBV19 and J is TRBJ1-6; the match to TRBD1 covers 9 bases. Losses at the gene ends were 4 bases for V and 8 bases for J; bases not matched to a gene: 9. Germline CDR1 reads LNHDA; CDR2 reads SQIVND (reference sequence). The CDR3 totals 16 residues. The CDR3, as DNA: TGTGCCAGTAGTACACGGATGACAGGGGGGGATTCACCCCTCCACTTT. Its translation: CASSTRMTGGDSPLHF. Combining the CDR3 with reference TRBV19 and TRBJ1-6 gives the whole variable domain DGGITQSPKYLFRKEGQNVTLSCEQNLNHDAMYWYRQDPGQGLRLIYYSQIVNDFQKGDIAEGYSVSREKKESFPLTVTSAQKNPTAFYLCASSTRMTGGDSPLHFGNGTRLTVT.

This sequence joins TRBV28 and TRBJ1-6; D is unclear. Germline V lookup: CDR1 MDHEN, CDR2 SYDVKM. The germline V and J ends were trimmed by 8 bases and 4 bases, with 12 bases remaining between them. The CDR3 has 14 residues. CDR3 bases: TGTGCCAGCCTCGTGAATCAATATAATTCACCCCTCCACTTT. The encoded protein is CASLVNQYNSPLHF. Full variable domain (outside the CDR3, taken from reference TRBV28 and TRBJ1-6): DVKVTQSSRYLVKRTGEKVFLECVQDMDHENMFWYRQDPGLGLRLIYFSYDVKMKEKGDIPEGYSVSREKKERFSLILESASTNQTSMYLCASLVNQYNSPLHFGNGTRLTVT.

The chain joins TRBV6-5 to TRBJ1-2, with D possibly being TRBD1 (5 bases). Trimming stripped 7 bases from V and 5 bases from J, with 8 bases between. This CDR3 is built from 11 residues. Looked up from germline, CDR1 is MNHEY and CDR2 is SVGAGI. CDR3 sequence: CASIDRYGYTF. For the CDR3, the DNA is TGTGCCAGCATTGACAGATATGGCTACACCTTC.

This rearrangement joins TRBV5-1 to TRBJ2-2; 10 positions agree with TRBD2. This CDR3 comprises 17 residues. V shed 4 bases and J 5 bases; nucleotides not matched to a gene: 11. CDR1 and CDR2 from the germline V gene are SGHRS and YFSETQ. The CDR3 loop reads CASSPSAGGPETGELFF. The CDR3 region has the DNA TGCGCCAGCAGCCCGTCAGCGGGAGGGCCTGAAACCGGGGAGCTGTTTTTT.

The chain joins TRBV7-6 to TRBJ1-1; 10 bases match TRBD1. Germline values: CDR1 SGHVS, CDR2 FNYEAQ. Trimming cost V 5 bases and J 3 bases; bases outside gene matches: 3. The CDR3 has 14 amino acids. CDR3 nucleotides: TGTGCCAGCAGCCGGACAGGGGGGGACACTGAAGCTTTCTTT. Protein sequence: CASSRTGGDTEAFF.

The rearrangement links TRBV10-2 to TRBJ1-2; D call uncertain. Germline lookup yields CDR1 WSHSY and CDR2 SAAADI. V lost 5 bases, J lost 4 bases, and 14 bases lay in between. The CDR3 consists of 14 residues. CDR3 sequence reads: CASSSFHRGYGYTF. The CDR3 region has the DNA TGCGCCAGCAGTTCCTTTCACCGGGGCTATGGCTACACCTTC.

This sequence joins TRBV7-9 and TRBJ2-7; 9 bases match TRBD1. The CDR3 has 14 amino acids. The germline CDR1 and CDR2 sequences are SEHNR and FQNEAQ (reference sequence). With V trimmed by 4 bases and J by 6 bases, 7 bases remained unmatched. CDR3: CASSSDRGRGEQYF. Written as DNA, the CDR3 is TGTGCCAGCAGCTCGGACAGGGGTCGGGGCGAGCAGTACTTC.

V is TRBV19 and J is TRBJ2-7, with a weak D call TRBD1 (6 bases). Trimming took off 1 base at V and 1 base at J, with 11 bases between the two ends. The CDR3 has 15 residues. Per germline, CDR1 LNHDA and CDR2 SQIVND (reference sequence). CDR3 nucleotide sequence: TGTGCCAGTAGTATAGGATCAGGGACATCCTACGAGCAGTACTTC. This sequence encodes CASSIGSGTSYEQYF. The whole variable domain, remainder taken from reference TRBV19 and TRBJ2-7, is DGGITQSPKYLFRKEGQNVTLSCEQNLNHDAMYWYRQDPGQGLRLIYYSQIVNDFQKGDIAEGYSVSREKKESFPLTVTSAQKNPTAFYLCASSIGSGTSYEQYFGPGTRLTVT.

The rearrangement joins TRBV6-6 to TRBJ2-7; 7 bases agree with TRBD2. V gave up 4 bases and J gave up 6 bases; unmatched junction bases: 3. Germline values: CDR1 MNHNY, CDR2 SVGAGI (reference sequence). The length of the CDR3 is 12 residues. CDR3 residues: CASSSSGTEQYF. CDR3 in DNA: TGTGCCAGCAGTTCCAGCGGGACCGAGCAGTACTTC.

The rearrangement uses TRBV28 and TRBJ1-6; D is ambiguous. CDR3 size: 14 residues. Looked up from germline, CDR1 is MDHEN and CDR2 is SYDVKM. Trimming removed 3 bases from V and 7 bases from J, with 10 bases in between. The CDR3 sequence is CASSLPLGNSPLHF. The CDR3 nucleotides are TGTGCCAGCAGTTTGCCGCTTGGGAATTCACCCCTCCACTTT.

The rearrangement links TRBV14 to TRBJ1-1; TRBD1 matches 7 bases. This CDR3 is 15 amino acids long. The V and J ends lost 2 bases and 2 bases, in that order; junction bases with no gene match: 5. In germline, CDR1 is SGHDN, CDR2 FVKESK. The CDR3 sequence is CASSQWTGTNTEAFF. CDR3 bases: TGTGCCAGCAGCCAATGGACAGGCACCAACACTGAAGCTTTCTTT.

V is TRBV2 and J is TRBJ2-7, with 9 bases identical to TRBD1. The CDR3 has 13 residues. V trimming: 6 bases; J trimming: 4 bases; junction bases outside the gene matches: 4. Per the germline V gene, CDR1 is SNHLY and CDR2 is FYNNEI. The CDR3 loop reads CASRGTGRYEQYF. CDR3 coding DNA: TGTGCCAGCAGGGGGACAGGGCGGTACGAGCAGTACTTC.

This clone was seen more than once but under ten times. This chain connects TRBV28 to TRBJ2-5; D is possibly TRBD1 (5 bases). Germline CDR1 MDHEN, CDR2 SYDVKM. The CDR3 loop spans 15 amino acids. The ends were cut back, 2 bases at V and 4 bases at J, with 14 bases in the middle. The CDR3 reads CASSLPTGQRETQYF. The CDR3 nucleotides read TGTGCCAGCAGTTTACCTACAGGTCAGAGAGAGACCCAGTACTTC.

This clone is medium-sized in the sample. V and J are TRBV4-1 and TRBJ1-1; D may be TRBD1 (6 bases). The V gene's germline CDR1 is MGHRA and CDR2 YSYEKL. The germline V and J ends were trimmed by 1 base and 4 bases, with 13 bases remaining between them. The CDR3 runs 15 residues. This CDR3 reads CASSQGKGGGTEAFF. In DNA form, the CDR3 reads TGCGCCAGCAGCCAAGGGAAAGGGGGAGGCACTGAAGCTTTCTTT.

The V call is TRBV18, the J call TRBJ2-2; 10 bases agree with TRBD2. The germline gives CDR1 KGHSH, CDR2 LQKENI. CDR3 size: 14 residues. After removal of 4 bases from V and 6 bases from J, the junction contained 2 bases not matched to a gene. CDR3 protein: CASSLAGGSGELFF. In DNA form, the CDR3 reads TGTGCCAGCTCACTAGCGGGAGGCTCCGGGGAGCTGTTTTTT. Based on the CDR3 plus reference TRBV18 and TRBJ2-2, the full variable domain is NAGVMQNPRHLVRRRGQEARLRCSPMKGHSHVYWYRQLPEEGLKFMVYLQKENIIDESGMPKERFSAEFPKEGPSILRIQQVVRGDSAAYFCASSLAGGSGELFFGEGSRLTVL.

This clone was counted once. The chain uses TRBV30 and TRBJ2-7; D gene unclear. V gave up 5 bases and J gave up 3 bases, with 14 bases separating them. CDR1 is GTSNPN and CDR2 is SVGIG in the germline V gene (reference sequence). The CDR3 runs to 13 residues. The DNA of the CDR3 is TGTGCCTGGGGCAGTTTAGTGGGCTACGAGCAGTACTTC. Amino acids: CAWGSLVGYEQYF.

The CDR3 here is CASREGGVNIQYF. The CDR3, as DNA: TGTGCCAGCCGGGAGGGAGGGGTGAACATTCAGTACTTC. The rearrangement links TRBV6-5 to TRBJ2-4; TRBD2 matches 8 bases. CDR1 is MNHEY, CDR2 SVGAGI, per germline. The CDR3 covers 13 residues. V was clipped by 8 bases and J by 7 bases; unmatched bases: 7.

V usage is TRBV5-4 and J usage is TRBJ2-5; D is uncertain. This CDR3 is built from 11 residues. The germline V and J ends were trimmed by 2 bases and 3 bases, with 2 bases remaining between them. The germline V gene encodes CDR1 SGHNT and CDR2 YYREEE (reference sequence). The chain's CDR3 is CASSLEETQYF. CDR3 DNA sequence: TGTGCCAGCAGCTTAGAAGAGACCCAGTACTTC.

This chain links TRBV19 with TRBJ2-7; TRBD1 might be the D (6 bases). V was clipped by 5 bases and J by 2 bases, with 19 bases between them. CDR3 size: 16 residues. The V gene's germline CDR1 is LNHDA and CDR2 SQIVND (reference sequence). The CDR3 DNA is TGTGCCAGTAGTGATATTGGAGACAGGATCCCCTACGAGCAGTACTTC. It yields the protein CASSDIGDRIPYEQYF.

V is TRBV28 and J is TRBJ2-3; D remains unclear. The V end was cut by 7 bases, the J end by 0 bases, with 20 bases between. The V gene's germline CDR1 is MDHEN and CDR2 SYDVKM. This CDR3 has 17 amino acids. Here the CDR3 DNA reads TGTGCCAGCAATCCCGCACAAGCACAACCTAGCACAGATACGCAGTATTTT. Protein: CASNPAQAQPSTDTQYF.